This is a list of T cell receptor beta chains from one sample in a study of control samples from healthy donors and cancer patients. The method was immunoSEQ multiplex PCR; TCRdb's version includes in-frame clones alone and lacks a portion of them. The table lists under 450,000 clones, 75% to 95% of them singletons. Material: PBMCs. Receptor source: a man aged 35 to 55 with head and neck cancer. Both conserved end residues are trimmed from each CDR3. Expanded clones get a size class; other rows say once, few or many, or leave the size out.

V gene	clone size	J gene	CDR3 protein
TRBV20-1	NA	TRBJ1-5	SARLGQPQH
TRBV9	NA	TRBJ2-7	ASSVESRANEQY
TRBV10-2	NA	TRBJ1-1	ASSGNTEAF
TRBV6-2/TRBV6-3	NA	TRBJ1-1	ASSRPVGQGNTEAF
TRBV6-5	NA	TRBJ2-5	ASSRTRSETQY
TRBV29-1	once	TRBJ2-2	SVPSGLRGGELF
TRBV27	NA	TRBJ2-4	ASSLKLAGGMGNIQY
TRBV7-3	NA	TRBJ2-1	ASSSKMGRRLSYNEQF
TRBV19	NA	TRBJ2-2	ASSMITGDTGELF
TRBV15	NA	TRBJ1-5	ATSRDRNQPQH
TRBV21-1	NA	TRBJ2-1	ASSRTSGRGPYNEQF
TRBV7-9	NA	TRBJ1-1	ASSPWDTEAF
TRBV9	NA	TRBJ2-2	ASSVGGDTGELF
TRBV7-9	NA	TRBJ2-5	ASSSRADLQETQY
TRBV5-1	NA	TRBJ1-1	ASSSTGATEAF
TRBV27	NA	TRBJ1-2	ASRGERTGENYGYT
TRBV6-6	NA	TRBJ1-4	ASSKENEKLF
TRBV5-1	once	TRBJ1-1	ASSLTGDNTEAF
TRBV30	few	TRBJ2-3	AWKGASPDTQY
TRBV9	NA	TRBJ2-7	ASSRDRSEQY
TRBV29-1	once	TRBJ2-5	SGRRAQETQY
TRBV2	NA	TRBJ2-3	ASRYTDTQY
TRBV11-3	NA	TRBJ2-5	ASSLAGGGSQETQY
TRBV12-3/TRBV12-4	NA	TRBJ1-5	ASSLSRGQPQH
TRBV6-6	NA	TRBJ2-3	ATENSSGGHTDTQY
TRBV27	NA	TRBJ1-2	ASSLDPGRGNGYGYT
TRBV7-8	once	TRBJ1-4	ASSPTLEKLF
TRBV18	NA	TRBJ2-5	ASSPTTQETQY
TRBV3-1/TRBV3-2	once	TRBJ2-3	ASSQDTSTDTQY
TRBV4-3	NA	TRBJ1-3	ASSQASSGALGNTIY
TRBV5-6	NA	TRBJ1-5	ASSLFPVTNQPQH
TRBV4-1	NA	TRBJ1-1	ASSQDHTILNTEAF
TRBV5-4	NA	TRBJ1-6	ASSLLSASPLH
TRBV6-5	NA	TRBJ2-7	ASSPETFGTGT
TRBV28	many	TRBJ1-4	ASSSTDRGDEKLF
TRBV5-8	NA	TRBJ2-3	ASSQDRRLLGGQY
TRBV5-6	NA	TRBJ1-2	ASSLGGGYGYT
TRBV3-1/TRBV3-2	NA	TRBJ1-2	ASSQDAAVGGYT
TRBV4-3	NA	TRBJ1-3	ASSQDWQEAGNTIY
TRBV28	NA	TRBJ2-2	ASSLTGGRGTGELF
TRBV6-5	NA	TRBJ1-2	ASKGQGSGYT
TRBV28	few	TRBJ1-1	AITNQGYTEAF
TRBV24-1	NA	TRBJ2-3	ATSDFGASDRGHPSTDTQY
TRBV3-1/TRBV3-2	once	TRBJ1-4	ASSQDTGLDRGEKLF
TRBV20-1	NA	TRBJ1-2	SAGPFSYT
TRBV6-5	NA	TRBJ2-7	ASIDGYEQY
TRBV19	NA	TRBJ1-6	ASSLGLQPNSPLH
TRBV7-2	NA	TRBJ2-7	ASTFGTSAYEQY
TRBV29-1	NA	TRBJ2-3	SGSTGALTDTQY